These 19 T cell receptor beta chains were sequenced from one sample in a study of memory CD4+ T cells and cytomegalovirus serostatus. The sort gate was single viable CD3+CD4+CD8-CD45RO+ cells for memory CD4+ T cells. This table comes from immunoSEQ multiplex PCR, and its TCRdb copy is limited to in-frame clones, with some not included. The repertoire includes 75,000 to 95,000 clones, approximately 84% of them detected once, and about 0.72% sits in the top ten. Specimen: memory CD4+ T cells from blood. Receptors originate from an adult in good health and CMV-seronegative.

J is TRBJ2-7 and V is TRBV10-3, with 11 bases identical to TRBD1. This CDR3 spans 15 amino acids. V was pared by 3 bases and J by 4 bases, with 5 bases of the junction left unmatched. Looked up from germline, CDR1 is ENHRY and CDR2 is SYGVKD. DNA for the CDR3: TGTGCCATCAGTGAAGCTGGGACAGGGGGTTACGAGCAGTACTTC. Protein sequence: CAISEAGTGGYEQYF.

The chain couples TRBV5-6 to TRBJ1-1, with D uncertain. Between the trimmed V and J ends, which lost 3 bases and 9 bases, there was a span of 9 bases. From germline, CDR1 is SGHDT and CDR2 YYEEEE. The CDR3 sequence is 11 residues long. For the CDR3, the DNA is TGTGCCAGCAGCTCCGGCCTCCAAGCTTTCTTT. Protein product: CASSSGLQAFF.

The rearrangement links TRBV7-9 to TRBJ2-5; maybe TRBD1 (6 bases). The germline CDR1 and CDR2 sequences are SEHNR and FQNEAQ (reference sequence). This CDR3 comprises 15 residues. V gave up 1 base and J gave up 5 bases, with 14 bases separating them. The CDR3 protein is CASSLGGTSVETQYF. CDR3 coding DNA: TGTGCCAGCAGCTTAGGGGGGACATCGGTGGAGACCCAGTACTTC. Full variable domain (missing parts from reference TRBV7-9 and TRBJ2-5): DTGVSQNPRHKITKRGQNVTFRCDPISEHNRLYWYRQTLGQGPEFLTYFQNEAQLEKSRLLSDRFSAERPKGSFSTLEIQRTEQGDSAMYLCASSLGGTSVETQYFGPGTRLLVL.

The CDR3 DNA follows: TGTGCCAGCTCACCACCAGGACAGGGCGCTTCAGATACGCAGTATTTT. Translating gives CASSPPGQGASDTQYF. This chain joins TRBV18 and TRBJ2-3; 8 bases are shared with TRBD1. CDR1 is KGHSH, CDR2 LQKENI, per germline. The ends lost 0 bases at V and 4 bases at J; junction bases unmatched: 6. The CDR3 length is 16 residues.

The CDR3 protein is CAWRPQGGFSPLHF. DNA of the CDR3: TGTGCCTGGAGACCACAGGGAGGATTTTCACCCCTCCACTTT. The chain employs TRBV30 and TRBJ1-6, with D possibly TRBD1 on 6 matching bases. V lost 3 bases and J 9 bases, leaving 15 bases between the germline ends. CDR3 length: 14 residues. Germline loops: CDR1 GTSNPN, CDR2 SVGIG (reference sequence). The whole variable domain, filled in from reference TRBV30 and TRBJ1-6, reads SQTIHQWPATLVQPVGSPLSLECTVEGTSNPNLYWYRQAAGRGLQLLFYSVGIGQISSEVPQNLSASRPQDRQFILSSKKLLLSDSGFYLCAWRPQGGFSPLHFGNGTRLTVT.

This sequence joins TRBV28 and TRBJ1-3; D may be TRBD1 (5 bases). Per germline, CDR1 MDHEN and CDR2 SYDVKM. The V end lost 3 bases, the J end lost 2 bases, and 8 bases lay between the germline ends. The CDR3 is 14 amino acids. The CDR3 reads CASSFMGPGNTIYF. Written as DNA, the CDR3 is TGTGCCAGCAGTTTTATGGGGCCTGGAAACACCATATATTTT.

On this clone: Being one base from a much bigger clone, this may be a read error. The chain is built from TRBV7-3 and TRBJ2-5, with a weak D call TRBD1 (5 bases). The CDR3 is made up of 13 amino acids. V gave up 0 bases and J gave up 3 bases, with 5 bases separating them. Germline assignment: CDR1 SGHTA and CDR2 FQGTGA. CDR3 sequence: CASSLTGEETQYF. The DNA of the CDR3 is TGTGCCAGCAGCTTAACAGGGGAAGAGACCCAGTACTTC.

The chain recombines TRBV29-1 with TRBJ1-6, with TRBD1 identical over 9 bases. The CDR3 has 13 residues. V lost 8 bases and J lost 10; bases outside the gene matches: 9. CDR1 SQVTM and CDR2 ANQGSEA come from the germline V gene. The CDR3 sequence: CSTRRDRDSPLHF. CDR3 bases: TGCAGCACGAGGCGGGACAGGGACTCACCCCTCCACTTT.

V usage is TRBV9 and J usage is TRBJ2-3, with a tentative D call TRBD1 (5 bases). Trimming removed 1 base at V and 0 bases at J, with 6 bases between. The CDR3 is 14 amino acids. Germline V lookup: CDR1 SGDLS, CDR2 YYNGEE. The CDR3 loop is CASSVQGSTDTQYF. For the CDR3, the DNA is TGTGCCAGCAGCGTACAGGGAAGCACAGATACGCAGTATTTT. Using reference TRBV9 and TRBJ2-3 for the parts outside the CDR3, the full variable domain is DSGVTQTPKHLITATGQRVTLRCSPRSGDLSVYWYQQSLDQGLQFLIQYYNGEERAKGNILERFSAQQFPDLHSELNLSSLELGDSALYFCASSVQGSTDTQYFGPGTRLTVL.

The rearrangement links TRBV9 to TRBJ2-1, with D perhaps TRBD1 (5 bases). The length of the CDR3 is 16 residues. Trimming stripped 4 bases from V and 1 base from J, with 15 bases between. Germline V CDR1 and CDR2: SGDLS, YYNGEE. The CDR3 reads CASSPRGYSSYNEQFF. In DNA, the CDR3 is TGTGCCAGCAGCCCAAGGGGTTACTCTTCCTACAATGAGCAGTTCTTC.

This chain links TRBV6-1 with TRBJ2-2; unclear D gene. Deletions cut 0 bases from V and 5 bases from J, with 7 bases between. This CDR3 spans 14 amino acids. Germline values: CDR1 MNHNS, CDR2 SASEGT. The CDR3 DNA reads TGTGCCAGCAGTGAAGCATTGGTGACCGGGGAGCTGTTTTTT. Translated: CASSEALVTGELFF.

This clone was seen a few times. The junction departs from germline at one end; a sequencing error may be responsible. The rearrangement links TRBV5-6 to TRBJ1-6; D is unresolved. The CDR3 has 15 amino acids. Germline V gene lookup returns CDR1 SGHDT and CDR2 YYEEEE. Here the CDR3 DNA reads TGTGCCAGCACCTTGGGGTGGGTATCGGGTTCACCCCTCCACTTT. As protein: CASTLGWVSGSPLHF.

The V gene is TRBV7-9, the J gene TRBJ2-2, with 7 bases lining up with TRBD1. The CDR3 sequence is 17 residues long. Trimming took 5 bases from V and 1 from J; bases not matched to a gene: 10. Germline V gene sequence: CDR1 SEHNR, CDR2 FQNEAQ (reference sequence). The CDR3 loop reads CASSDRTGTENTGELFF. For the CDR3, the DNA is TGTGCCAGCAGCGACCGGACCGGGACAGAGAACACCGGGGAGCTGTTTTTT.

This clone was seen a single time. CDR3 sequence (DNA): TGTGCCAGCGGTGGGGACAATGAGCAGTTCTTC. It translates to CASGGDNEQFF. This rearrangement joins TRBV7-8 to TRBJ2-1; no reliable D call. The germline CDR1 and CDR2 sequences are SGHVS and FQNEAQ. CDR3 length equals 11 residues. The V end lost 8 bases, the J end lost 5 bases, and 7 bases lay between the germline ends. The full variable domain, with the rest looked up from reference TRBV7-8 and TRBJ2-1, is GAGVSQSPRYKVAKRGQDVALRCDPISGHVSLFWYQQALGQGPEFLTYFQNEAQLDKSGLPSDRFFAERPEGSVSTLKIQRTQQEDSAVYLCASGGDNEQFFGPGTRLTVL.

The chain couples TRBV5-4 to TRBJ1-2; the match to TRBD1 covers 7 bases. The CDR3 has 14 amino acids. The germline CDR1 and CDR2 sequences are SGHNT and YYREEE (reference sequence). The junction had 11 bases not matched to a gene; V was cut back by 4 bases and J by 8 bases. CDR3 in amino acids: CASSPSTGIVGYTF. DNA for the CDR3: TGTGCCAGCAGCCCTTCGACAGGGATCGTGGGCTACACCTTC. Drawing the rest from reference TRBV5-4 and TRBJ1-2, the complete variable domain is ETGVTQSPTHLIKTRGQQVTLRCSSQSGHNTVSWYQQALGQGPQFIFQYYREEENGRGNFPPRFSGLQFPNYSSELNVNALELDDSALYLCASSPSTGIVGYTFGSGTRLTVV.

This clone was detected only once. The junction departs from the called germline gene at one end, perhaps through a read error. In the same sample, other DNA sequences code for this CDR3. The CDR3 loop is CASSVADEPNTEAFF. As DNA, the CDR3 is TGCGCCAGCAGCGTAGCCGATGAACCGAACACTGAAGCTTTCTTT. The chain carries TRBV9 and TRBJ1-1; D uncertain. Germline V gene data show CDR1 as SGDLS and CDR2 as YYNGEE. This CDR3 region has 15 residues.

V gene TRBV2 combines with J gene TRBJ1-1; TRBD1 is a possible D gene (5 bases). Germline CDR1 is SNHLY and CDR2 is FYNNEI. The CDR3 loop spans 15 amino acids. The CDR3 protein is CATTQGIGENTEAFF. The CDR3 DNA sequence: TGTGCGACCACCCAGGGAATTGGCGAGAACACTGAAGCTTTCTTT.

The V gene is TRBV5-4, the J gene TRBJ1-4; D not resolved. The CDR3 has 15 amino acids. The V end was cut by 4 bases, the J end by 0 bases, with 10 bases between. CDR1 and CDR2 (germline): SGHNT, YYREEE (reference sequence). CDR3 amino acids: CASSTEAATNEKLFF. The CDR3 bases are TGTGCCAGCAGCACAGAGGCAGCAACTAATGAAAAACTGTTTTTT.

V usage is TRBV6-1 and J usage is TRBJ2-7, with D uncertain. The ends were cut back, 6 bases at V and 2 bases at J, with 8 bases in the middle. The CDR3 length is 12 residues. The germline gives CDR1 MNHNS, CDR2 SASEGT. In DNA form, the CDR3 reads TGTGCCAGCAGAACGGGTCCCTACGAGCAGTACTTC. Protein: CASRTGPYEQYF.